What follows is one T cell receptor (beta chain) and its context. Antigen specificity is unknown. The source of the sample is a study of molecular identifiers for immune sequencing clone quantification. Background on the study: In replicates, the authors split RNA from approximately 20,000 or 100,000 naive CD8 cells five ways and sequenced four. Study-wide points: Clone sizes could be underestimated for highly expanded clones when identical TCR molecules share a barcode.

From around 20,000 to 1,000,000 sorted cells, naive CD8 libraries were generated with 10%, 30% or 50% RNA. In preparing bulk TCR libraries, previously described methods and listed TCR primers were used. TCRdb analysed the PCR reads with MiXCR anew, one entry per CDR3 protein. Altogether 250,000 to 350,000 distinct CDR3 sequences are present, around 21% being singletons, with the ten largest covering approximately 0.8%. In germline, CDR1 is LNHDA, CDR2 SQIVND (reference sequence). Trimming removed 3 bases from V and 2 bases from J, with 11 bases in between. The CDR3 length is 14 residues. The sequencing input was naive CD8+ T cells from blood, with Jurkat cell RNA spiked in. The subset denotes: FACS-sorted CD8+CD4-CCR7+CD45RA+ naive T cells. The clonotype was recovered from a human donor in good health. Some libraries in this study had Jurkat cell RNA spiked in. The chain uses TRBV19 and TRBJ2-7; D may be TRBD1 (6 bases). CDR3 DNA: TGTGCCAGTAGTATCACAGGGCAGACCTACGAGCAGTACTTC. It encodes CASSITGQTYEQYF.